These 22 T cell receptor beta chains came from one sample sequenced in a study of shared clonotypes between healthy human individuals. CD8 cells classed as naive were CD45RO-negative and positively selected for CCR7, excluding terminally differentiated effector memory CD45RA+ cells. The repertoire was sequenced with immunoSEQ multiplex PCR; TCRdb's copy has only in-frame clones and lacks some. The data show 1.5 million to 2.5 million clones, about 95% seen once. The sample taken for sequencing was naive CD8+ T cells sorted from blood. Receptors were obtained from a man between 18 and 29 years old in good health.

V is TRBV4-1 and J is TRBJ2-7, with 14 positions matching TRBD2. The CDR3 consists of 13 residues. The germline V gene has CDR1 MGHRA and CDR2 YSYEKL. The V and J ends lost 8 bases and 4 bases, in that order; junction bases with no gene match: 1. Here the CDR3 DNA reads TGCGCCAGCGGGACTAGCGGGGGTTACGAGCAGTACTTC. Protein sequence: CASGTSGGYEQYF.

The J gene is TRBJ2-1, the V gene TRBV5-4; no clear D gene. Germline lookup yields CDR1 SGHNT and CDR2 YYREEE (reference sequence). The CDR3 has 15 amino acids. Trimming stripped 0 bases from V and 0 bases from J, with 7 bases between. The CDR3 DNA sequence: TGTGCCAGCAGCTTGGACTACAGCTCCTACAATGAGCAGTTCTTC. Protein: CASSLDYSSYNEQFF.

The V gene is TRBV19, the J gene TRBJ2-1; D might be TRBD1 or TRBD2, each matching 5 bases. Trimming took off 0 bases at V and 4 bases at J, with 10 bases between the two ends. The CDR3 has 15 residues. Germline V CDR1 and CDR2: LNHDA, SQIVND (reference sequence). This CDR3 is CASSIEAGSYNEQFF. DNA for the CDR3: TGTGCCAGTAGTATAGAGGCAGGGAGTTACAATGAGCAGTTCTTC.

The gene calls are TRBV6-4 and TRBJ1-1; D gene ambiguous. Deletions cut 3 bases from V and 4 bases from J, with 6 bases between. CDR3 size: 12 residues. Germline V gene sequence: CDR1 MRHNA, CDR2 SNTAGT. The CDR3, as DNA: TGTGCCAGCAGTGAAGTGAGCACTGAAGCTTTCTTT. Amino acids: CASSEVSTEAFF.

CDR3 in amino acids: CSVGGVGQYTGELFF. DNA of the CDR3: TGCAGCGTCGGAGGGGTGGGACAGTACACCGGGGAGCTGTTTTTT. The chain couples TRBV29-1 to TRBJ2-2; a weak D match, TRBD1 (7 bases). Germline CDR1 SQVTM, CDR2 ANQGSEA. V was clipped by 6 bases and J by 3 bases, with 17 bases between them. The CDR3 extends over 15 amino acids.

DNA for the CDR3: TGTGCCAGTAGTACCGACGGTCAGGGGGCCTACGAGCAGTACTTC. This sequence encodes CASSTDGQGAYEQYF. This rearrangement joins TRBV19 to TRBJ2-7; TRBD1 agrees at 7 bases. V shed 4 bases and J 2 bases; nucleotides not matched to a gene: 8. The CDR3 covers 15 residues. Germline V gives CDR1 LNHDA, CDR2 SQIVND (reference sequence). The entire variable domain, with the rest obtained from reference TRBV19 and TRBJ2-7, is as follows: DGGITQSPKYLFRKEGQNVTLSCEQNLNHDAMYWYRQDPGQGLRLIYYSQIVNDFQKGDIAEGYSVSREKKESFPLTVTSAQKNPTAFYLCASSTDGQGAYEQYFGPGTRLTVT.

The rearrangement uses TRBV6-5 and TRBJ1-1; the D gene is possibly TRBD1 (5 bases). The CDR3 has 13 amino acids. Between the trimmed V and J ends, which lost 6 bases and 5 bases, there was a span of 13 bases. CDR1 MNHEY and CDR2 SVGAGI come from the germline V gene. CDR3 amino acids: CASSPLGGTEAFF. In nucleotides, the CDR3 is TGTGCCAGCAGCCCACTGGGGGGGACTGAAGCTTTCTTT.

This chain uses TRBV4-1 with TRBJ2-7; D possibly uses TRBD1 or TRBD2 (5 bases each). Germline CDR1 MGHRA, CDR2 YSYEKL. The CDR3 runs 15 residues. Deletions cut 1 base from V and 0 bases from J, with 10 bases between. The CDR3 DNA reads TGCGCCAGCAGCCAAGGGGACGGACTCTCCTACGAGCAGTACTTC. Translating gives CASSQGDGLSYEQYF.

The V call is TRBV27, the J call TRBJ1-1, with 9 bases aligning to TRBD1. CDR1 and CDR2 from the germline V gene are MNHEY and SMNVEV (reference sequence). V gave up 6 bases and J gave up 4 bases; unmatched junction bases: 6. The CDR3 is made up of 14 amino acids. This CDR3 is CASSWTGESTEAFF. The DNA for the CDR3 is TGTGCCAGCAGCTGGACAGGGGAATCCACTGAAGCTTTCTTT.

This clone was seen a single time. Written as DNA, the CDR3 is TGTGCCAGCAGCCGACAACCTACTAGCGATGAGCAGTTCTTC. Translated, it gives CASSRQPTSDEQFF. The chain is built from TRBV7-8 and TRBJ2-1, with 7 positions matching TRBD2. Germline V gene data show CDR1 as SGHVS and CDR2 as FQNEAQ. Unmatched junction bases numbered 9, after V lost 5 bases and J lost 8 bases. This CDR3 is 14 amino acids long.

As to this clone: At one end the junction does not follow the germline gene, possibly because of a read error. The chain recombines TRBV2 with TRBJ2-7; TRBD1 agrees at 10 bases. The CDR3 consists of 15 residues. Germline loops: CDR1 SNHLY, CDR2 FYNNEI. The CDR3 protein is CASREGTGETYEQYF. The CDR3 DNA reads TGTGCCAGCAGGGAAGGGACAGGGGAGACGTACGAGCAGTACTTC.

The rearrangement joins TRBV5-5 to TRBJ2-2; 7 positions match TRBD2. Germline CDR1 is SGHKS and CDR2 is YYEKEE (reference sequence). The length of the CDR3 is 16 residues. Trimming cost V 0 bases and J 4 bases; bases outside gene matches: 6. CDR3 protein: CASSLEGGGTTGELFF. The CDR3 DNA reads TGTGCCAGCAGCTTGGAGGGCGGGGGAACCACCGGGGAGCTGTTTTTT.

V usage is TRBV10-2 and J usage is TRBJ2-7; 9 bases fit TRBD2. The CDR3 spans 18 residues. The V gene end was trimmed by 8 bases and the J gene end by 3 bases; junction bases not matched to a gene: 20. Germline V gene lookup returns CDR1 WSHSY and CDR2 SAAADI. The CDR3 bases are TGCGCCAGCGCTACGGGACTGGTAGCGGGAGAGGGGGACTACGAGCAGTACTTC. Its protein product is CASATGLVAGEGDYEQYF.

CDR3 sequence: CASSLYRGRTQETQYF. CDR3 DNA sequence: TGTGCCAGCAGTTTATATCGGGGGAGGACGCAAGAGACCCAGTACTTC. The chain combines TRBV27 with TRBJ2-5; tentative D call: TRBD2 (6 bases). Trimming shortened V by 1 base and J by 2 bases, and 14 bases separated the two germline ends. CDR3 length equals 16 residues. Germline V gene data show CDR1 as MNHEY and CDR2 as SMNVEV (reference sequence).

Regarding this clone: This sample also contains other DNA sequences that code for the same CDR3. The CDR3 nucleotides read TGTGCCAGCAGTTACTCGGAGGGTGACGAGACCCAGTACTTC. This sequence encodes CASSYSEGDETQYF. The rearrangement joins TRBV6-6 to TRBJ2-5, with D maybe TRBD2 (6 bases). V was cut by 0 bases and J by 5 bases, with 10 bases left in between. Germline loops: CDR1 MNHNY, CDR2 SVGAGI (reference sequence). This CDR3 has 14 residues.

The rearrangement uses TRBV6-1 and TRBJ2-5; the match to TRBD1 covers 10 bases. Germline V gene sequence: CDR1 MNHNS, CDR2 SASEGT. With V trimmed by 5 bases and J by 0 bases, 3 bases remained unmatched. This CDR3 has 15 residues. The CDR3 nucleotides are TGTGCCAGCAGTCCGGGACAGGGGTACCAAGAGACCCAGTACTTC. Amino acid sequence: CASSPGQGYQETQYF.

The chain couples TRBV4-1 to TRBJ2-7; TRBD2 agrees at 10 bases. CDR3 size: 15 residues. Germline V gene data show CDR1 as MGHRA and CDR2 as YSYEKL. V was pared by 3 bases and J by 6 bases, with 8 bases of the junction left unmatched. CDR3 DNA: TGCGCCAGCAGCCAGACAGCGGGAGGGCCGTTCGAGCAGTACTTC. Translation: CASSQTAGGPFEQYF.

The V and J genes are TRBV7-9 and TRBJ1-2; 10 nucleotides line up with TRBD1. J gave up 8 bases and V 5 bases, and 11 bases lay outside the gene matches. This CDR3 spans 15 amino acids. CDR1 is SEHNR, CDR2 FQNEAQ, per germline (reference sequence). The CDR3 sequence is CASSRPGTGDRGYTF. The DNA of the CDR3 is TGTGCCAGCAGCCGACCTGGGACAGGGGATCGGGGCTACACCTTC.

This sequence joins TRBV6-5 and TRBJ2-5; 7 bases align to TRBD2. V shed 4 bases, J shed 4 bases, and the junction held 9 bases outside the gene matches. This CDR3 spans 15 amino acids. CDR1 and CDR2 (germline): MNHEY, SVGAGI. CDR3 nucleotide sequence: TGTGCCAGCAGTTGGAGCGGGACTTGGGGAGAGACCCAGTACTTC. Protein product: CASSWSGTWGETQYF.

This chain links TRBV2 with TRBJ2-1; D possibly matches TRBD1 or TRBD2 (5 bases each). The CDR3 length is 15 residues. V was cut by 5 bases and J by 0 bases, with 11 bases left in between. CDR1 is SNHLY and CDR2 is FYNNEI in the germline V gene. The CDR3, as DNA: TGTGCCAGCAGTTGGGACCCTAGCTCCTACAATGAGCAGTTCTTC. Translated: CASSWDPSSYNEQFF.

This clone was counted once. The V call is TRBV5-6, the J call TRBJ2-1, with 10 bases identical to TRBD2. V trimming: 4 bases; J trimming: 2 bases; junction bases outside the gene matches: 3. The CDR3 length is 15 residues. Germline V gene lookup returns CDR1 SGHDT and CDR2 YYEEEE. The CDR3 DNA sequence: TGTGCCAGCAGCCTAACTAGCGGGGCCTACAATGAGCAGTTCTTC. It encodes CASSLTSGAYNEQFF.

The CDR3 here is CASSLTLGGSNQPQHF. The CDR3 nucleotides read TGTGCCAGCAGTTTAACTCTGGGGGGGAGCAATCAGCCCCAGCATTTT. The chain couples TRBV28 to TRBJ1-5; a possible D gene is TRBD1 (5 bases). The CDR3 is 16 residues long. Germline-derived CDR1 and CDR2 are MDHEN and SYDVKM. V gave up 2 bases and J gave up 1 base, with 12 bases separating them.